This T cell receptor beta chain was obtained from a study of blood T cell repertoires in COVID-19. Whole-study context: Acute-phase and convalescent COVID-19 samples originated in the United States, Italy and Spain. Nucleic acid was either cDNA or gDNA, and it came from T cells, B-cell-depleted T cells, or PBMCs.

The CDR3 is 12 amino acids. V dropped 1 base and J dropped 4; count of bases not matched to a gene: 1. Germline V gene lookup returns CDR1 GTSNPN and CDR2 SVGIG (reference sequence). In the authors' methods: Cell counts per sample came from amplifying reference gene primers. The data were produced by immunoSEQ multiplex PCR, yet TCRdb's version contains in-frame clones alone and is incomplete. V and J calls and clone size are copied from that table; D and trimming were computed from the DNA. The table shows about 47,000 clones, with roughly four fifths occurring only once. Recruited during active infection, patients (from Seattle) were subsequently followed longitudinally.

This sequence joins TRBV30 and TRBJ2-7; 7 positions match TRBD1. This TCR was sampled from an elderly woman with COVID-19, enrolled during active disease. The sample taken for sequencing was peripheral blood. This CDR3 reads CAWSGQGYEQYF. The CDR3 nucleotides are TGTGCCTGGAGTGGACAGGGTTACGAGCAGTACTTC.